The 4 T cell receptor beta chains given below trace back to one sample, sequenced in a study of blood T cell repertoires in COVID-19. Clones were sequenced by immunoSEQ multiplex PCR, and TCRdb holds only the in-frame ones, with some missing. The sample shows under 200,000 clones, nearly 90% of them seen only once. The sample comprised peripheral blood. The source is a man in his sixties with active or convalescent COVID-19.

The chain recombines TRBV9 with TRBJ1-4; D gene uncertain. Trimming stripped 4 bases from V and 8 bases from J, with 18 bases between. Germline V gene sequence: CDR1 SGDLS, CDR2 YYNGEE. This CDR3 is 15 amino acids long. The CDR3 region is CASSPSSFSEEKLFF. The CDR3 nucleotides read TGTGCCAGCAGCCCGTCCTCATTCTCGGAGGAAAAACTGTTTTTT.

The rearrangement joins TRBV5-6 to TRBJ1-1, with 8 bases that match TRBD1. J lost 1 base, V lost 3 bases, and 5 bases had no gene match. The CDR3 extends over 15 amino acids. Looked up from germline, CDR1 is SGHDT and CDR2 is YYEEEE. The CDR3 bases are TGTGCCAGCAGCTCTGGGACAGGTGGGAACACTGAAGCTTTCTTT. Protein sequence: CASSSGTGGNTEAFF.

The CDR3 sequence: CASGPEPGGSSPLHF. The CDR3 DNA follows: TGTGCTAGTGGTCCGGAACCAGGGGGCTCTTCACCCCTCCACTTT. The V call is TRBV12-5, the J call TRBJ1-6; 8 bases match TRBD1. Germline trimming cut 5 bases from V and 9 bases from J; bases unmatched to any gene: 9. The CDR3 spans 15 residues. CDR1 and CDR2 (germline): LGHNT, FRNRAP. Complete variable domain (other parts from reference TRBV12-5 and TRBJ1-6): DARVTQTPRHKVTEMGQEVTMRCQPILGHNTVFWYRQTMMQGLELLAYFRNRAPLDDSGMPKDRFSAEMPDATLATLKIQPSEPRDSAVYFCASGPEPGGSSPLHFGNGTRLTVT.

This clone was observed a single time. The rearrangement links TRBV2 to TRBJ2-2, with 8 bases identical to TRBD1. Trimming cost V 7 bases and J 2 bases; bases outside gene matches: 3. Germline V gene sequence: CDR1 SNHLY, CDR2 FYNNEI. This CDR3 comprises 14 residues. CDR3 in amino acids: CASTGTGNTGELFF. The CDR3 DNA is TGTGCCAGCACCGGGACAGGAAACACCGGGGAGCTGTTTTTT.